This T cell receptor beta chain was sequenced for a study of human T cells and chemical hapten exposure. This clonotype was detected a few times. TCRdb re-derived calls from the RACE reads in MiXCR, one entry per CDR3 protein. The table lists approximately 340,000 distinct CDR3 sequences, approximately 6.3% of them singletons. Stated time point: patch test 1, 2 weeks after DPC sensitization. The treatment: therapeutic diphenylcyclopropenone sensitization with weekly scalp DPC. The clonotype originates from a woman aged 18-29 years with alopecia areata. Some clones in this sample may be carry-over from other donors' samples. Sequenced here: whole blood, sampled in connection with sensitization to the hapten diphenylcyclopropenone (DPC).

CDR3 nucleotides: TGCAGCGTCGGGACAGGGGCCCATCAGCCCCAGCATTTT. Translating gives CSVGTGAHQPQHF. The J gene is TRBJ1-5, the V gene TRBV29-1, with 10 bases fitting TRBD1. The trim removed 6 bases at V and 5 bases at J, leaving 4 bases unmatched. This CDR3 contains 13 residues. CDR1 is SQVTM, CDR2 ANQGSEA, per germline.